This is a list of T cell receptor beta chains from one sample in a study of T cell repertoires in cytomegalovirus infection. TCRdb re-called the reads through MiXCR, storing one row per CDR3 protein. Seen here are around 290,000 distinct CDR3 sequences, around 25% observed once, and the top ten hold roughly 13%. The source material was PBMCs. Every receptor here comes from a human donor in good health (CMV status not recorded). Some clones in this sample may be carry-over from other donors' samples. Each CDR3 is given without its conserved first and last residue. D genes are given only for firm matches.

V: TRBV2
D: .
J: TRBJ2-3
CDR3: ASSELGQLSTDTQY

V: TRBV5-6
D: .
J: TRBJ2-7
CDR3: ASSPKGSQGPRYEQY

V: TRBV12-3/TRBV12-4
D: .
J: TRBJ2-7
CDR3: ASSLADLGDEQY

V: TRBV20-1
D: .
J: TRBJ2-1
CDR3: SATVGRGFNEQF

V: TRBV20-1
D: .
J: TRBJ2-1
CDR3: SARNGRSYNEQF

V: TRBV20-1
D: TRBD2
J: TRBJ2-5
CDR3: SAMGGGETQY

V: TRBV6-1
D: .
J: TRBJ2-7
CDR3: ASSDGTLPSEQY

V: TRBV29-1
D: .
J: TRBJ2-2
CDR3: SVEDVFRGTNTGELF

V: TRBV7-9
D: .
J: TRBJ1-5
CDR3: ASSRDNLSNQPQH

V: TRBV6-6
D: .
J: TRBJ1-5
CDR3: ASSYSRETNQPQH

V: TRBV18
D: TRBD1
J: TRBJ2-5
CDR3: ASSPGTGGGQETQY

V: TRBV6-6
D: .
J: TRBJ1-2
CDR3: ASSYVGTDGYT

V: TRBV6-6
D: TRBD1
J: TRBJ1-1
CDR3: ASSRTGDTEAF

V: TRBV6-6
D: .
J: TRBJ1-2
CDR3: ASRKELAHYGYT

V: TRBV20-1
D: TRBD1
J: TRBJ1-1
CDR3: SATGQGGYTEAF

V: TRBV4-1
D: .
J: TRBJ2-5
CDR3: ASSQDRRGETQY

V: TRBV29-1
D: .
J: TRBJ2-7
CDR3: SVISGEQY

V: TRBV20-1
D: TRBD2
J: TRBJ2-2
CDR3: SARDRASGRELF

V: TRBV12-3/TRBV12-4
D: TRBD2
J: TRBJ2-1
CDR3: ASSHGLATYNEQF

V: TRBV7-2
D: .
J: TRBJ2-7
CDR3: ASSLTNGYEQY

V: TRBV12-3/TRBV12-4
D: .
J: TRBJ2-2
CDR3: ASSYWDTGELF

V: TRBV28
D: TRBD2
J: TRBJ2-1
CDR3: ASSLGQIWTSGTNEQF

V: TRBV30
D: .
J: TRBJ2-3
CDR3: AWSVPRLGGDTQY

V: TRBV30
D: TRBD2
J: TRBJ2-7
CDR3: AWRAAGVYEQY

V: TRBV24-1
D: .
J: TRBJ1-1
CDR3: ATSDGRNTEAF

V: TRBV20-1
D: .
J: TRBJ1-6
CDR3: SARDREDSSYNSPLH

V: TRBV5-1
D: TRBD2
J: TRBJ2-1
CDR3: ASSLADAGGFWNEQF

V: TRBV7-2
D: .
J: TRBJ2-2
CDR3: ASSRPLLNTGELF

V: TRBV18
D: .
J: TRBJ1-5
CDR3: ASSPMGAVIGQPQH

V: TRBV4-1
D: TRBD2
J: TRBJ2-1
CDR3: ASSLTIRTSGSSYNEQF

V: TRBV29-1
D: .
J: TRBJ2-3
CDR3: CVEEQMGTDTQY

V: TRBV7-3
D: TRBD2
J: TRBJ2-1
CDR3: ASSSLAGVGEQF

V: TRBV6-6
D: .
J: TRBJ2-5
CDR3: ASSYSKGGRETQY

V: TRBV7-2
D: .
J: TRBJ2-3
CDR3: VSSLAGRGRGTDTQY

V: TRBV6-6
D: .
J: TRBJ2-1
CDR3: ASEVGLATYNEQF

V: TRBV5-1
D: .
J: TRBJ2-2
CDR3: ASSETSAGELF

V: TRBV19
D: .
J: TRBJ1-5
CDR3: ASSISGAGNYQPQH

V: TRBV11-3
D: TRBD2
J: TRBJ2-7
CDR3: ASSSGLAGGPLNSEQY

V: TRBV28
D: .
J: TRBJ2-7
CDR3: ANQGGGAPEQY

V: TRBV7-2
D: TRBD2
J: TRBJ2-4
CDR3: ASSLTSGGGDIQY

V: TRBV7-2
D: TRBD2
J: TRBJ2-1
CDR3: ASRTSGRNEQF

V: TRBV4-3
D: .
J: TRBJ2-6
CDR3: ASSQDRVPGANVLT

V: TRBV20-1
D: TRBD1
J: TRBJ2-7
CDR3: SARTYRDSYEQY

V: TRBV7-8
D: TRBD2
J: TRBJ2-2
CDR3: ASSLSGGATGELF

V: TRBV6-9
D: TRBD2
J: TRBJ2-1
CDR3: ASSSTLAGRNEQF

V: TRBV24-1
D: .
J: TRBJ2-5
CDR3: ATSDLREGTTQY

V: TRBV19
D: .
J: TRBJ1-5
CDR3: ASSPRDNNQPQH

V: TRBV18
D: TRBD2
J: TRBJ2-5
CDR3: ASSPRPSTSGDARETQY

V: TRBV7-8
D: .
J: TRBJ1-4
CDR3: ASSLGGRPEKLF

V: TRBV6-1
D: .
J: TRBJ1-1
CDR3: ASIDVYEAF

V: TRBV6-1
D: .
J: TRBJ2-5
CDR3: ASSGGETQY

V: TRBV7-8
D: .
J: TRBJ2-3
CDR3: ASSLVRQFTDTQY

V: TRBV6-2/TRBV6-3
D: .
J: TRBJ2-1
CDR3: ASSYATRQGDEQF

V: TRBV7-2
D: .
J: TRBJ2-5
CDR3: ASSPTAGGETQY

V: TRBV5-1
D: .
J: TRBJ2-5
CDR3: ASSLMREETQY

V: TRBV11-3
D: .
J: TRBJ2-2
CDR3: ASSLDRFGELF

V: TRBV11-3
D: TRBD2
J: TRBJ2-5
CDR3: ASSTRGGQQETQY

V: TRBV6-6
D: .
J: TRBJ2-3
CDR3: ASSFTLGTDTQY